This TCR beta chain was obtained from a study of cytomegalovirus exposure and HLA in healthy donors. Broader study findings: The authors listed 150 to 200 TCR beta chains as cytomegalovirus-associated. Rarity characterized most TCR sequences, yet some public TCRs appeared in many donors. Specificity of a few CMV-associated chains for CMV antigens was verified in vitro.

Libraries were prepared by immunoSEQ multiplex PCR; TCRdb keeps only in-frame clonotypes and omits some of them. The top ten hold less than 2% of the sample, which has some 110,000 clones, approximately 90% seen once. A word on this clone: The antigen is not known.

The donors were members of the validation cohort comprising over 90 subjects, separate from the approximately 630-subject first cohort. Germline V gene sequence: CDR1 SGHRS, CDR2 YFSETQ. The ends were cut back, 2 bases at V and 2 bases at J, with 13 bases in the middle. CDR3 length: 15 amino acids. The genes are TRBV5-1 and TRBJ2-5; D is possibly TRBD1 (6 bases). The clonotype originates from a woman under 30 in good health and CMV-seropositive. Sequencing was carried out using PBMCs. CDR3 amino acids: CASSFRGVGQETQYF. Here the CDR3 DNA reads TGCGCCAGCAGCTTCAGGGGCGTGGGGCAAGAGACCCAGTACTTC.